The next 15 T cell receptor beta chains were all read from a single sample in a study of shared clonotypes between healthy human individuals. Sequencing was performed with immunoSEQ multiplex PCR; in TCRdb, only in-frame clones are kept and a portion is missing. This table holds some 2,100,000 clones, 90% to 95% found once. In the naive CD8 group, cells lacked CD45RO and were positively selected for CCR7, so terminally differentiated effector memory CD45RA+ cells were left out. Sequenced input: naive CD8+ T cells from PBMCs. These receptors all stem from a man younger than 30 in good health. Some clones in this sample may be carry-over from other donors' samples.

The chain carries TRBV27 and TRBJ1-2; 8 bases map to TRBD1. With 5 bases clipped from V and 8 bases from J, the junction kept 16 bases outside the gene matches. There are 16 residues in the CDR3. CDR1 is MNHEY and CDR2 is SMNVEV in the germline V gene (reference sequence). The CDR3 coding sequence is TGTGCCAGCAGTCCCTTATCGGTCAGGGGGCATGGCGGCTACACCTTC. This gives the protein CASSPLSVRGHGGYTF.

On this clone itself: Compared with germline, one end of the junction differs, possibly owing to a read error. The same CDR3 is also encoded by other DNA sequences in this sample. CDR3 residues: CASSPLGQGNQPQHF. The CDR3 nucleotides read TGTGCCAGCAGTCCACTAGGACAGGGCAACCAGCCCCAGCATTTT. The chain recombines TRBV27 with TRBJ1-5; 8 nucleotides align to TRBD1. The CDR3 length is 15 residues. Germline CDR1 is MNHEY and CDR2 is SMNVEV (reference sequence).

This sequence joins TRBV7-2 and TRBJ2-2; D ambiguous. Germline V gene sequence: CDR1 SGHTA, CDR2 FQGNSA. Trimming pared 2 bases from V and 8 bases from J, leaving 15 bases between. CDR3 length equals 15 residues. CDR3 in DNA: TGTGCCAGCAGCTTAAATGGACGTGTGAAGGGGGAGCTGTTTTTT. Amino acid sequence: CASSLNGRVKGELFF.

A remark on this clone: Mismatch with germline at one junction end may stem from a read error. The rearrangement links TRBV10-3 to TRBJ2-1; either TRBD1 or TRBD2 may supply D (5 bases each). Germline V gene data show CDR1 as ENHRY and CDR2 as SYGVKD. The length of the CDR3 is 14 residues. The CDR3 loop is CAISGTGAYNEQFF. In DNA form, the CDR3 reads TGTGCCATCAGTGGTACCGGGGCCTATAATGAGCAGTTCTTC.

The V and J genes are TRBV6-5 and TRBJ2-1, with TRBD2 identical over 14 bases. The CDR3 covers 15 residues. Per the germline V gene, CDR1 is MNHEY and CDR2 is SVGAGI. The junction had 6 bases not matched to a gene; V was cut back by 6 bases and J by 8 bases. This CDR3 is CASSKPGLAGDEQFF. CDR3 sequence (DNA): TGTGCCAGCAGCAAACCGGGACTAGCGGGGGATGAGCAGTTCTTC.

CDR3 sequence: CASSFPGQEAEKLFF. The CDR3 DNA follows: TGTGCCAGCAGTTTCCCCGGACAGGAAGCTGAAAAACTGTTTTTT. The genes are TRBV28 and TRBJ1-4; TRBD1 aligns across 7 bases. The CDR3 is made up of 15 amino acids. The V and J ends lost 3 bases and 7 bases, in that order; junction bases with no gene match: 8. Germline assignment: CDR1 MDHEN and CDR2 SYDVKM.

The chain has TRBV7-8 and TRBJ2-7; TRBD1 might be the D (6 bases). The ends were cut back, 5 bases at V and 6 bases at J, with 20 bases in the middle. The CDR3 has 15 amino acids. The germline CDR1 and CDR2 sequences are SGHVS and FQNEAQ. CDR3 sequence: CASSEKNRAYGEQYF. The CDR3 region has the DNA TGTGCCAGCAGCGAGAAAAACAGGGCGTACGGCGAGCAGTACTTC.

Notes on this clone: Other nucleotide sequences from this sample produce the same CDR3. The chain links TRBV28 to TRBJ2-7, with unresolved D. Germline V CDR1 and CDR2: MDHEN, SYDVKM. The V and J ends lost 6 bases and 3 bases respectively, with 6 bases between them. The CDR3 runs 11 residues. CDR3 bases: TGTGCCAGCAGCCTTCTCTACGAGCAGTACTTC. Translating it yields CASSLLYEQYF.

The V gene is TRBV18, the J gene TRBJ1-1; no clear D. Germline V gene sequence: CDR1 KGHSH, CDR2 LQKENI. V was cut by 3 bases and J by 1 base, with 6 bases left in between. The CDR3 is 13 amino acids. Written as DNA, the CDR3 is TGTGCCAGCTCACCGGTCAAGAACACTGAAGCTTTCTTT. This sequence encodes CASSPVKNTEAFF.

The count of this clone is one. In the same sample, other DNA sequences code for this CDR3. This sequence joins TRBV28 and TRBJ2-7; D gene uncertain. CDR3 length equals 11 residues. CDR1 and CDR2 (germline): MDHEN, SYDVKM. V was cut by 6 bases and J by 7 bases, with 10 bases left in between. CDR3: CASSLSTEQYF. The CDR3 DNA sequence: TGTGCCAGCAGCCTCAGTACGGAGCAGTACTTC.

This clone appeared a single time. The chain has TRBV11-3 and TRBJ2-1, with D hard to call. V lost 2 bases and J 0 bases, leaving 11 bases between the germline ends. Per the germline V gene, CDR1 is SGHNT and CDR2 is YENEEA. The CDR3 runs to 16 residues. The CDR3 region has the DNA TGTGCCAGCAGCTTACGTTCCCAAAGCTCCTACAATGAGCAGTTCTTC. Its protein is CASSLRSQSSYNEQFF.

The V call is TRBV5-6, the J call TRBJ1-1, with TRBD1 as a possible D gene (5 bases). Trimming stripped 4 bases from V and 6 bases from J, with 16 bases between. The CDR3 is 14 residues long. CDR1 and CDR2 (germline): SGHDT, YYEEEE. CDR3 region: CASSPGRTYPEAFF. CDR3 bases: TGTGCCAGCAGCCCAGGACGGACATACCCTGAAGCTTTCTTT.

This chain uses TRBV6-1 with TRBJ2-3, with TRBD1 identical over 7 bases. The V segment lost 1 base and the J segment 1 base; nucleotides outside the gene matches: 8. Germline CDR1 is MNHNS and CDR2 is SASEGT. The CDR3 covers 17 residues. The DNA for the CDR3 is TGTGCCAGCAGTGAAGTCGGGGACAGTTCACGCACAGATACGCAGTATTTT. The encoded protein is CASSEVGDSSRTDTQYF.

The chain recombines TRBV15 with TRBJ1-1; possible D gene TRBD1, 6 bases. This CDR3 has 15 amino acids. V was clipped by 4 bases and J by 1 base, with 13 bases between them. Per germline, CDR1 LNHNV and CDR2 YYDKDF (reference sequence). The CDR3, as DNA: TGTGCCACCAGCAAAGGGACATACACGAACACTGAAGCTTTCTTT. This encodes CATSKGTYTNTEAFF.

The V gene is TRBV9, the J gene TRBJ2-7; 8 bases fit TRBD2. V trimming: 1 base; J trimming: 3 bases; junction bases outside the gene matches: 24. The CDR3 totals 21 residues. CDR1 and CDR2 (germline): SGDLS, YYNGEE. CDR3 in amino acids: CASSVNPGGLSGTITHYEQYF. Here the CDR3 DNA reads TGTGCCAGCAGCGTAAACCCCGGTGGGCTTAGCGGGACTATAACGCACTACGAGCAGTACTTC.